One sample yielded the 27 T cell receptor beta chains listed below, sequenced in a study of T cell repertoires in cytomegalovirus infection. One entry per CDR3 protein, called by TCRdb with MiXCR from the reads. Of roughly 600,000 distinct CDR3 sequences in the sample, 20% to 25% were seen once. Sequencing was done on a sample of CD8+ T cells from PBMCs. The receptors shown here come from a human donor in good health (CMV status not recorded). Some clones in this sample may be carry-over from other donors' samples.

This clonotype came up many times. The V and J genes are TRBV19 and TRBJ2-3; D remains unclear. CDR1 and CDR2 (germline): LNHDA, SQIVND (reference sequence). The V end was cut by 1 base, the J end by 1 base, with 6 bases between. This CDR3 region has 14 residues. CDR3 nucleotides: TGTGCCAGTAGTATAGCGCAGGGCACAGATACGCAGTATTTT. This encodes CASSIAQGTDTQYF.

Here the CDR3 reads CAAIGTGNKKLFF. CDR3 nucleotides: TGTGCCGCAATCGGGACAGGGAATAAAAAACTGTTTTTT. V gene TRBV2 combines with J gene TRBJ1-4; TRBD1 aligns across 9 bases. There are 13 residues in the CDR3. The germline V gene has CDR1 SNHLY and CDR2 FYNNEI. The junction had 10 bases not matched to a gene; V was cut back by 11 bases and J by 9 bases.

This sequence joins TRBV10-3 and TRBJ2-7, with 9 bases identical to TRBD1. The CDR3 length is 14 residues. Per germline, CDR1 ENHRY and CDR2 SYGVKD. The V and J ends lost 3 bases and 6 bases, in that order; junction bases with no gene match: 6. CDR3 nucleotide sequence: TGTGCCATCAGTGATCCGGGACAGGGAAGCGAGCAGTACTTC. Protein product: CAISDPGQGSEQYF.

This clonotype was seen repeatedly, ten times or more. The chain links TRBV5-6 to TRBJ2-1, with 11 bases lining up with TRBD1. J gave up 9 bases and V 4 bases, and 12 bases lay outside the gene matches. Germline loops: CDR1 SGHDT, CDR2 YYEEEE. The length of the CDR3 is 16 residues. CDR3 amino acids: CASSEGQGAIWGEQFF. In DNA form, the CDR3 reads TGTGCCAGCAGCGAAGGACAGGGGGCGATTTGGGGTGAGCAGTTCTTC.

Comments on this clonotype: Just one base apart from a much larger clone, this may be a read error. This sequence joins TRBV7-6 and TRBJ1-1; D is ambiguous. The CDR3 runs 13 residues. CDR1 is SGHVS, CDR2 FNYEAQ, per germline. This chain's CDR3 is CVSSLGHDTEAFF. CDR3 nucleotides: TGTGTCAGCAGCTTAGGTCATGACACTGAAGCTTTCTTT.

A note on this clonotype: A much larger clone differs by one base, so this may be a read error. J is TRBJ2-4 and V is TRBV28; the D gene is possibly TRBD2 (5 bases). CDR1 and CDR2 from the germline V gene are MDHEN and SYDVKM. This CDR3 is built from 18 residues. V lost 3 bases to trimming and J lost 1 base, with 19 bases between them. This CDR3 is CASSFDITNRGAKNIQYF. The CDR3 nucleotides are TGTGCCAGCAGTTTCGACATCACGAACCGCGGGGCCAAAAACATTCAGTACTTC.

This clonotype was observed once. Just one base apart from a much larger clone, this may be a read error. Because it lacks the conserved phenylalanine or tryptophan at the end, this CDR3 is likely a read error. This chain joins TRBV4-1 and TRBJ2-1; D not resolved. Germline V gene lookup returns CDR1 MGHRA and CDR2 YSYEKL. Trimming removed 4 bases at V and 2 bases at J, with 9 bases between. The CDR3 covers 14 residues. The CDR3 DNA follows: TGCGCCAGCAGCCCCGAAGGAACCTACAATGAGCAGTTCTTA. This sequence encodes CASSPEGTYNEQFL.

The genes are TRBV28 and TRBJ1-5, with a weak D call TRBD1 (5 bases). CDR3 length: 15 residues. Looked up from germline, CDR1 is MDHEN and CDR2 is SYDVKM. V shed 8 bases and J shed 4 bases, with 18 bases lying between them. The CDR3 here is CASVKTGRTNQPQHF. CDR3 nucleotides: TGTGCCAGCGTCAAAACAGGCCGAACTAATCAGCCCCAGCATTTT.

This clonotype was seen a handful of times. J is TRBJ2-1 and V is TRBV7-2; 12 bases align to TRBD2. Germline CDR1 reads SGHTA; CDR2 reads FQGNSA. With 5 bases clipped from V and 6 bases from J, the junction kept 8 bases outside the gene matches. The CDR3 sequence is 16 residues long. CDR3 sequence: CASSRRASGGANEQFF. The CDR3 nucleotides read TGTGCCAGCAGCCGACGAGCTAGCGGGGGGGCCAATGAGCAGTTCTTC.

Points on this clonotype: At one of its ends the junction is not consistent with the germline gene, which may arise from a read error. This sequence joins TRBV29-1 and TRBJ2-3; a possible D gene is TRBD2 (7 bases). The CDR3 is 14 amino acids. Germline CDR1 reads SQVTM; CDR2 reads ANQGSEA. The CDR3 region has the DNA TGCAGTGTTGCGGCGGGGGCCAGCACAGATACGCAGTATTTT. This translates into CSVAAGASTDTQYF.

The genes are TRBV6-2 or TRBV6-3 and TRBJ2-5, with 7 nucleotides matching TRBD2. The germline gives CDR1 MNHEY, CDR2 SVGEGT. This CDR3 is built from 15 residues. The trim removed 3 bases at V and 6 bases at J, leaving 10 bases unmatched. CDR3 DNA: TGTGCCAGCAGTTATGGCGGGGGTAGTGCTAAGACCCAGTACTTC. This gives the protein CASSYGGGSAKTQYF.

The V call is TRBV25-1, the J call TRBJ1-4; D is perhaps TRBD1 (5 bases). This CDR3 spans 13 amino acids. Germline V CDR1 and CDR2: MGHDK, SYGVNS. Trimming removed 5 bases at V and 8 bases at J, with 12 bases between. CDR3 in amino acids: CASSFGGLEKLFF. DNA for the CDR3: TGTGCCAGCAGTTTTGGGGGATTGGAAAAACTGTTTTTT.

This chain joins TRBV2 and TRBJ2-7; TRBD1 agrees at 7 bases. Germline V gene sequence: CDR1 SNHLY, CDR2 FYNNEI. The CDR3 totals 14 residues. The ends lost 5 bases at V and 3 bases at J; junction bases unmatched: 7. The CDR3 here is CASSHGTDFYEQYF. CDR3 bases: TGTGCCAGCAGTCACGGGACAGACTTCTACGAGCAGTACTTC.

About this clonotype: A much larger clone sits a single nucleotide away, making a read error possible. V and J are TRBV27 and TRBJ2-2; D is tentatively TRBD1 or TRBD2 (5 bases each). CDR3 length equals 14 residues. Germline V gene lookup returns CDR1 MNHEY and CDR2 SMNVEV (reference sequence). The CDR3 protein is CASSPGRNIGELFF. DNA of the CDR3: TGTGCCAGCAGTCCGGGACGGAACATCGGGGAGCTGTTTTTT.

The table lists this clonotype with many counts. The genes are TRBV11-2 and TRBJ2-1, with D unclear. Germline V gives CDR1 SGHAT, CDR2 FQNNGV. The V end was cut by 6 bases, the J end by 6 bases, with 9 bases between. The CDR3 spans 12 residues. The CDR3 region has the DNA TGTGCCAGCAGTTCCCGAAGCAATGAGCAGTTCTTC. It codes for CASSSRSNEQFF.

The CDR3 coding sequence is TGTGCCAGCAGCTTAGCAGAAAGGTCAGGTAGCGGGGATTACTCCTACGAGCAGTACTTC. This codes for CASSLAERSGSGDYSYEQYF. This chain connects TRBV7-8 to TRBJ2-7; 8 bases match TRBD2. The CDR3 runs to 20 residues. Germline CDR1 SGHVS, CDR2 FQNEAQ. Losses at the gene ends were 0 bases for V and 0 bases for J; bases not matched to a gene: 16.

This clonotype has more than one count but fewer than ten. This chain joins TRBV3-1 and TRBJ2-7, with D perhaps matching TRBD1 or TRBD2 (5 bases each). Germline V gene lookup returns CDR1 LGHDT and CDR2 YNNKEL (reference sequence). CDR3 length equals 14 residues. V lost 0 bases to trimming and J lost 6 bases, with 12 bases between them. The CDR3 nucleotides are TGTGCCAGCAGCCAAGATTTTAGGGGACGCGAGCAGTACTTC. Its protein is CASSQDFRGREQYF.

This clonotype came up a few times. This chain joins TRBV28 and TRBJ1-6; TRBD1 agrees at 10 bases. After removal of 6 bases from V and 16 bases from J, the junction contained 18 bases not matched to a gene. The V gene's germline CDR1 is MDHEN and CDR2 SYDVKM. CDR3 length equals 16 residues. The CDR3 sequence is CASRLGFGQGDVRLHF. The DNA for the CDR3 is TGTGCCAGCAGACTGGGGTTCGGACAGGGGGACGTTAGGCTCCACTTT.

This sequence joins TRBV20-1 and TRBJ2-2; D ambiguous. The CDR3 covers 14 residues. Trimming removed 0 bases at V and 2 bases at J, with 7 bases between. Germline V gene sequence: CDR1 DFQATT, CDR2 SNEGSKA (reference sequence). The CDR3, as DNA: TGCAGTGCTAGAGATTTTACTAACACCGGGGAGCTGTTTTTT. This encodes CSARDFTNTGELFF.

This clonotype has at least ten counts. The gene calls are TRBV7-9 and TRBJ2-1; 8 bases are shared with TRBD2. V trimming: 8 bases; J trimming: 3 bases; junction bases outside the gene matches: 9. The germline V gene has CDR1 SEHNR and CDR2 FQNEAQ (reference sequence). CDR3 length: 15 amino acids. The CDR3 loop is CASPPGGIIYNEQFF. In nucleotides, the CDR3 is TGTGCCAGCCCGCCGGGGGGGATCATCTACAATGAGCAGTTCTTC.

Regarding this clonotype: Possible read error: a much larger clone is one base away. This sequence joins TRBV19 and TRBJ1-6; 9 bases align to TRBD1. The CDR3 contains 16 residues. Germline V gives CDR1 LNHDA, CDR2 SQIVND (reference sequence). The CDR3 nucleotides are TGTGTCAGTAGTACAACAGGGGGCGACTATAATTCACCCCTCCACTTT. Its translation is CVSSTTGGDYNSPLHF.

CDR3 sequence (DNA): TGTGCCAGCACCACCCGTGGCAGGCGGAATGGCTACACCTTC. The encoded protein is CASTTRGRRNGYTF. The chain links TRBV28 to TRBJ1-2, with D unresolved. CDR1 is MDHEN, CDR2 SYDVKM, per germline. CDR3 length equals 14 residues. V gave up 7 bases and J gave up 6 bases, with 18 bases separating them.

CDR3 bases: TGTGCTAGTGGTTCCTGGACAGGGCTGGGGGAGACCCAGTACTTC. Its translation is CASGSWTGLGETQYF. The chain combines TRBV12-5 with TRBJ2-5, with 8 bases that match TRBD1. From germline, CDR1 is LGHNT and CDR2 FRNRAP. Trimming removed 4 bases from V and 5 bases from J; junction bases left unmatched: 9. This CDR3 is built from 15 residues.

The chain joins TRBV29-1 to TRBJ1-1, with a tentative D call TRBD1 (5 bases). Germline V gives CDR1 SQVTM, CDR2 ANQGSEA. Trimming removed 2 bases from V and 10 bases from J, with 17 bases in between. The CDR3 covers 13 residues. CDR3 region: CSVELGQGVGAFF. The CDR3 bases are TGCAGCGTTGAATTGGGGCAGGGAGTAGGAGCTTTCTTT.

This clonotype was recorded many times. This chain joins TRBV6-6 and TRBJ2-5, with 11 bases fitting TRBD2. J was trimmed by 2 bases and V by 2 bases; bases with no gene match: 1. CDR3 size: 15 residues. Per the germline V gene, CDR1 is MNHNY and CDR2 is SVGAGI (reference sequence). Here the CDR3 DNA reads TGTGCCAGCAGTTACGCTAGCGGGGGGCAAGAGACCCAGTACTTC. Protein: CASSYASGGQETQYF.

J is TRBJ2-7 and V is TRBV27; no clear D. The CDR3 runs 18 residues. V dropped 6 bases and J dropped 2 bases, with 26 bases sitting between them. In germline, CDR1 is MNHEY, CDR2 SMNVEV (reference sequence). CDR3 sequence: CASRGFGLGPTVAYEQYF. The CDR3 DNA is TGTGCCAGCAGGGGATTCGGGTTAGGACCTACAGTAGCCTACGAGCAGTACTTC.

A few counts support this clonotype. This chain joins TRBV6-6 and TRBJ1-1, with D uncertain. Trimming removed 6 bases from V and 0 bases from J, with 11 bases in between. Germline V gene data show CDR1 as MNHNY and CDR2 as SVGAGI (reference sequence). This CDR3 comprises 14 residues. CDR3 in DNA: TGTGCCAGCAGCCCCGACGGTATGAACACTGAAGCTTTCTTT. This translates into CASSPDGMNTEAFF.